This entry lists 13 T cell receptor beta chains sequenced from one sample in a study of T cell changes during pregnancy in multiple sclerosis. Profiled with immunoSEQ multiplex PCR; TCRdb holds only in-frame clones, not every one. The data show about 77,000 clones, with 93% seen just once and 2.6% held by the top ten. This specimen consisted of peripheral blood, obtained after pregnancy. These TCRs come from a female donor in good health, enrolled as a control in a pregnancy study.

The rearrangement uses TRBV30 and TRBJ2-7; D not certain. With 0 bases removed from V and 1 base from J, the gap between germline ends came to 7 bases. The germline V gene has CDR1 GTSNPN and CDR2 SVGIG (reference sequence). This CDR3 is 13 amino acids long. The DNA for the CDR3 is TGTGCCTGGAGTGTAGCCAGGTCCTACGAGCAGTACTTC. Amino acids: CAWSVARSYEQYF.

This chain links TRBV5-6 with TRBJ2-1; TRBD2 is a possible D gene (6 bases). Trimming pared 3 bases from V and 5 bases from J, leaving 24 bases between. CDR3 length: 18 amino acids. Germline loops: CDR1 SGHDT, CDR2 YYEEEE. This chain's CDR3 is CASSSSPDRGKGHNEQFF. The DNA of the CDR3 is TGTGCCAGCAGCTCTTCCCCAGATCGGGGGAAGGGGCACAATGAGCAGTTCTTC.

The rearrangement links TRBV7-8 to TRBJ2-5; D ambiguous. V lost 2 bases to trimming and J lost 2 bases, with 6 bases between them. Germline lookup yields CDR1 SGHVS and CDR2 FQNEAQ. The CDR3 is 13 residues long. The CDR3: CASSLSQQETQYF. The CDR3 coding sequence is TGTGCCAGCAGCTTAAGTCAGCAAGAGACCCAGTACTTC. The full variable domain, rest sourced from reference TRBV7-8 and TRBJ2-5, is GAGVSQSPRYKVAKRGQDVALRCDPISGHVSLFWYQQALGQGPEFLTYFQNEAQLDKSGLPSDRFFAERPEGSVSTLKIQRTQQEDSAVYLCASSLSQQETQYFGPGTRLLVL.

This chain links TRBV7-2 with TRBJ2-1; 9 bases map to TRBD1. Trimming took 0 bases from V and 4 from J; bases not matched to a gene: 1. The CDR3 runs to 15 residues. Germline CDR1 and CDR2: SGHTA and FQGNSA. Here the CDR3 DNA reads TGTGCCAGCAGCTTAGCGGGACAGGGTTACAATGAGCAGTTCTTC. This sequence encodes CASSLAGQGYNEQFF.

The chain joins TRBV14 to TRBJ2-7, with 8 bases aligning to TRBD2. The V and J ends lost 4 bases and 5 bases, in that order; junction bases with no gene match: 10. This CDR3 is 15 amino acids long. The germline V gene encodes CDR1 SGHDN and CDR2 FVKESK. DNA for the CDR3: TGTGCCAGCAGCCGGACTAGCCCGCCTGTGGACGAGCAGTACTTC. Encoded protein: CASSRTSPPVDEQYF.

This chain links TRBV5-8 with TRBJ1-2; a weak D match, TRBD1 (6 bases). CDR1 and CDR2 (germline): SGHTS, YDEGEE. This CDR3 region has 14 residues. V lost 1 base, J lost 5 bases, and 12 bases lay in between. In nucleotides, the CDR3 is TGTGCCAGCAGCTTGTCGGCAGGGGAGTATGGCTACACCTTC. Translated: CASSLSAGEYGYTF.

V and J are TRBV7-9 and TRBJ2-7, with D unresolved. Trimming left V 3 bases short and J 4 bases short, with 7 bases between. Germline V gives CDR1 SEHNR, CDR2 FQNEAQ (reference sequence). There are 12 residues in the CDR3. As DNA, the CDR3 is TGTGCCAGCAGCTTCCCCTTATACGAGCAGTACTTC. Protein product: CASSFPLYEQYF.

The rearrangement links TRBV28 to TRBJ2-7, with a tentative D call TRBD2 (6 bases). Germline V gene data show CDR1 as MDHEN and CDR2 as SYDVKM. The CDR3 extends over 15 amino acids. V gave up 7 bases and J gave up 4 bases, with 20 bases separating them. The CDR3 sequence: CASTVPGGERYEQYF. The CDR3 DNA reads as TGTGCCAGCACCGTCCCAGGAGGGGAAAGGTACGAGCAGTACTTC. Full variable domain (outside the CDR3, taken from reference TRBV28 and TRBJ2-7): DVKVTQSSRYLVKRTGEKVFLECVQDMDHENMFWYRQDPGLGLRLIYFSYDVKMKEKGDIPEGYSVSREKKERFSLILESASTNQTSMYLCASTVPGGERYEQYFGPGTRLTVT.

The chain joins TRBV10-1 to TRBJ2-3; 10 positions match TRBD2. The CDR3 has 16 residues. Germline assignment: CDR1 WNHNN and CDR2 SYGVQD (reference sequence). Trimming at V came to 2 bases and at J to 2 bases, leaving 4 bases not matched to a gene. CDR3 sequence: CASSEETSGFTDTQYF. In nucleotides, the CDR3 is TGCGCCAGCAGTGAGGAGACTAGCGGGTTCACAGATACGCAGTATTTT.

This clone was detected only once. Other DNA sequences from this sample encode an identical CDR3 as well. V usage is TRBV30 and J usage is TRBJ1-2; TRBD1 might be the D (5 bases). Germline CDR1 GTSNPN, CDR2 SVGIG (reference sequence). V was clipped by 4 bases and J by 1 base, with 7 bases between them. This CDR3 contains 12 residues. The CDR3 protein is CAWTQGNYGYTF. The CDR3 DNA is TGTGCCTGGACCCAGGGTAACTATGGCTACACCTTC.

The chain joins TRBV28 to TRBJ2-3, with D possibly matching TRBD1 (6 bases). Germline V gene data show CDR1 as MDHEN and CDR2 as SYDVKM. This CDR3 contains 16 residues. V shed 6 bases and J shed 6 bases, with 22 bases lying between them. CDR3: CASSSAGAGVVDTQYF. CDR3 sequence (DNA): TGTGCCAGCAGCTCAGCTGGGGCAGGGGTAGTGGATACGCAGTATTTT.

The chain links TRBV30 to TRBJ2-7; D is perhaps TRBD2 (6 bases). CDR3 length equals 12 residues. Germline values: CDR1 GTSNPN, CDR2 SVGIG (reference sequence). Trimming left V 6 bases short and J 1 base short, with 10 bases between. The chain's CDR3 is CACRDSSYEQYF. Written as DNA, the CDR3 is TGTGCCTGCCGGGACTCTTCCTACGAGCAGTACTTC.

Written as DNA, the CDR3 is TGTGCCAGCAGCTCGCTCGGGACTAGCGGAAACTACGAGCAGTACTTC. It is translated as CASSSLGTSGNYEQYF. V gene TRBV7-9 combines with J gene TRBJ2-7, with 11 nucleotides matching TRBD2. Germline V gene data show CDR1 as SEHNR and CDR2 as FQNEAQ (reference sequence). The trim removed 4 bases at V and 3 bases at J, leaving 8 bases unmatched. This CDR3 comprises 16 residues. Using reference TRBV7-9 and TRBJ2-7 for the parts outside the CDR3, the full variable domain is DTGVSQNPRHKITKRGQNVTFRCDPISEHNRLYWYRQTLGQGPEFLTYFQNEAQLEKSRLLSDRFSAERPKGSFSTLEIQRTEQGDSAMYLCASSSLGTSGNYEQYFGPGTRLTVT.